This T cell receptor beta chain came from a study of cytomegalovirus exposure and HLA in healthy donors. At the level of the study: Out of roughly 170 million T cells, an earlier analysis found about 100 million unique TCR beta sequences in total. For the approximately 400 genotyped donors, roughly 81% fell within the Caucasian-associated ancestry cluster. Study results and limitations: Available immune exposure information covered CMV serostatus only. A cluster of highly shared sequence variants was likely a sequencing artifact.

The V gene's germline CDR1 is SEHNR and CDR2 FQNEAQ (reference sequence). V was cut by 1 base and J by 14 bases, with 23 bases left in between. CDR3 size: 16 residues. As concerns this clone: The antigen remains undetermined.

The primer mix had 60 Vbeta and 13 Jbeta primers. Profiling relied on immunoSEQ multiplex PCR, and the TCRdb table lists in-frame clones only, not all of them. The sample table sets out around 60,000 clones. The rearrangement joins TRBV7-9 to TRBJ1-4; D remains ambiguous. Sequencing was carried out using PBMCs. This receptor was identified in a woman younger than 35 in good health and CMV-seronegative. The CDR3 sequence: CASSLGSGSSKYKLFF. The CDR3, as DNA: TGTGCCAGCAGCTTAGGGTCCGGGTCCTCAAAATACAAGCTGTTTTTT.